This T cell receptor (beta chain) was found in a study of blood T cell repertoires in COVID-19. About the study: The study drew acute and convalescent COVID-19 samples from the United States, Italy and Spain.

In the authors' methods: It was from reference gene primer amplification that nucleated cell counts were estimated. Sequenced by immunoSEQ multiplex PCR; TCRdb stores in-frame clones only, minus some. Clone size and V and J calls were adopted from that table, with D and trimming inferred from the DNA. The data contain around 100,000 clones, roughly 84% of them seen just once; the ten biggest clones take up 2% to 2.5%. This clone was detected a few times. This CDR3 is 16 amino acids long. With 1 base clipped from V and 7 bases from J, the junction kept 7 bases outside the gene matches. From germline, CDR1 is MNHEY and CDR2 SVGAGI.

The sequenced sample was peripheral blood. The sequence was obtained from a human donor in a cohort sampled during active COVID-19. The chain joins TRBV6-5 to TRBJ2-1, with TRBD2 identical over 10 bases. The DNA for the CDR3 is TGTGCCAGCAGTTACTTCGCTAGCGGGGGCGAAAATGAGCAGTTCTTC. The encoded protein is CASSYFASGGENEQFF.